A single T cell receptor beta chain is shown here with its context. The specificity of this receptor is unknown. Per-base qualities were not stored, and no clone one base away is much larger. This sample was taken from a study of T cells in Graves' hyperthyroidism and ophthalmopathy (dated by TCRdb to the late 2010s). Broadly, across the study: To identify distinguishing TCR V-J signatures, a discovery cohort of about 100 patients was used, comprising fewer than 45 with Graves' ophthalmopathy and under 60 with stable Graves' hyperthyroidism. Thyroid tissue and blood T-cell repertoires from six Graves' hyperthyroidism patients were also compared in the study. Prospective prediction of ophthalmopathy was tested in an independent validation cohort of 18 to 20 hyperthyroidism patients and 17 patients who later progressed to ophthalmopathy. According to the paper, TCR Vbeta CDR3 sequencing was carried out on over 130 peripheral blood samples, which came from under 50 ophthalmopathy, under 80 hyperthyroidism and roughly 17 progressor patients. After sampling, hyperthyroidism patients received methimazole starting at 30 mg daily, and ophthalmopathy patients received high-dose intravenous methylprednisolone. For training and testing, the 110 or so patients in the discovery cohort were randomly divided in a 7:3 ratio. Study-level results and caveats: No statistical method was used to set the sample size in advance, and investigators knew the group allocation. Most expanded thyroid clonotypes (frequency above 0.001) were also detected in blood, suggesting blood repertoires may reflect thyroid immune responses. In cross-validation, a model built on a 13 V-J signature told ophthalmopathy apart from stable hyperthyroidism with over 85% sensitivity and about 81% specificity, and in testing the same model reached 80%/75%. During validation, the model predicted progression to ophthalmopathy a median of approximately 7 months ahead of onset, with more than 55% sensitivity and about 72% specificity.

CDR1 KGHDR and CDR2 SFDVKD are derived from the germline V gene. V gives up 4 bases and J gives up 3 bases, and the segment between their germline ends measures 8 bases. The CDR3 runs 14 amino acids, cysteine and phenylalanine included. The read is trimmed to its CDR3 DNA, 42 bases read in frame from base 1. Exclusion was applied to patients with uncontrolled infections, other autoimmune diseases, pregnancy or lactation. Diagnoses relied on clinical symptoms, serum thyroxine and TRAb, thyroid ultrasound and orbital computed tomography. Total RNA was extracted with Trizol reagent, and quality was checked on an Agilent 2100 Bioanalyzer. The TCR beta CDR3 regions were amplified from RNA transcripts. The TCR CDR3 was subjected to a first round of RT-PCR using the HTBI primer set and the Qiagen OneStep RT-PCR kit. The libraries were constructed in a second round of multiplex PCR and then size-selected and purified. Sequencing of the libraries was done on an Illumina HiSeq2000 using paired-end 100 bp reads. The paper's data handling went like this. SOAPnuke was used to process the raw data, throwing out any read that contained adapters or uncalled bases, had a mean Phred below 15, or lacked an exact constant-primer or identifier match. COPE v1.2.5 was used to merge high-quality paired reads, and clonotypes were defined as unique nucleotide sequences. MiTCR v1.1 was used to align the clonotypes against IMGT TRBV, TRBD and TRBJ reference segments. Only V-J combinations with frequency above 0.0001, covering 99% to 99.2% of repertoires, were analysed. The TCS score was defined as the ratio of F50 (clonal expansion) to E x V (chaos), calculated using BLOSUM62-based TCRdist between CDR3 peptides within each V-J. Welch's t-statistics and random forest reduced around 550 V-J features to 13, which were used in a naive Bayes classifier (R e1071). The similarity between thyroid and blood repertoires was quantified using the Morisita-Horn index. TCRdb reprocessed the public reads (quality trimming at Q25 with fastp, clone calling with MiXCR) and kept in-frame beta chains. For every CDR3 protein sequence, its rows merge into one entry that carries the most common genes and DNA. The V and J calls, along with clone size, are taken from TCRdb and not from the paper's own processing. In this sample the table shows 550,000 to 700,000 distinct CDR3 sequences, around 45% of which occur a single time. Roughly 19% of the sample lies in the top ten.

This TCR derives from an adult woman with Graves' disease, either hyperthyroidism or ophthalmopathy (not recorded which). The sequenced sample consisted of peripheral blood or thyroid tissue (not recorded which). The chain is made from TRBV24-1 and TRBJ2-2; the D gene cannot be resolved beyond TRBD1 or TRBD2, each matching 5 bases. The CDR3 loop reads CATSEGTDTGELFF. The sequence in DNA is TGTGCCACCAGTGAGGGGACGGACACCGGGGAGCTGTTTTTT.